A selection of T cell receptor beta chains follows, all from one sample in a study of blood T cell repertoires in COVID-19. Some clones are missing from TCRdb's copy, which holds only in-frame ones; the method was immunoSEQ multiplex PCR. Of about 250,000 clones in the sample, roughly 88% were seen once. The sample taken for sequencing was peripheral blood. Every receptor here comes from a woman in her thirties with COVID-19, enrolled during active disease. Each CDR3 is given with its conserved first and last residue. Each record gives: J gene, clone size, V gene, D gene, CDR3 DNA, CDR3 protein. The D gene is left open where the match is weak. Clone size appears in some rows only: once, few, many, or a class for an expanded clone.

j_gene: TRBJ2-3; abundance: -; v_gene: TRBV5-1; d_gene: -; CDR3nt: TGCGCCAGCAGCTTTTTACGGGTAGGCGATGGCACAGATACGCAGTATTTT; CDR3aa: CASSFLRVGDGTDTQYF
j_gene: TRBJ1-1; abundance: -; v_gene: TRBV5-1; d_gene: -; CDR3nt: TGCGCCAGCAGCAATCTCCCAGGGGCGTACACTGAAGCTTTCTTT; CDR3aa: CASSNLPGAYTEAFF
j_gene: TRBJ2-2; abundance: -; v_gene: TRBV4-3; d_gene: -; CDR3nt: TGCGCCAGCAGCCAAGCCCGGGGCACCGGGGAGCTGTTTTTT; CDR3aa: CASSQARGTGELFF
j_gene: TRBJ2-7; abundance: -; v_gene: TRBV12-3/TRBV12-4; d_gene: -; CDR3nt: TGTGCCAGCAGTCCTGGACAACCCTACGAGCAGTACTTC; CDR3aa: CASSPGQPYEQYF
j_gene: TRBJ2-7; abundance: -; v_gene: TRBV15; d_gene: TRBD2; CDR3nt: TGTGCCACCAGCAGAGACTTAGCGGGGGGGTACGAGCAGTACTTC; CDR3aa: CATSRDLAGGYEQYF
j_gene: TRBJ2-3; abundance: -; v_gene: TRBV7-2; d_gene: -; CDR3nt: TGTGCCAGCAGCTTAGTTCGGCAGGGATCCACGCAGTATTTT; CDR3aa: CASSLVRQGSTQYF
j_gene: TRBJ2-5; abundance: -; v_gene: TRBV13; d_gene: TRBD2; CDR3nt: TGTGCCAGCAGCTCCCGGGAGCGGGATCTCTATAAAGAGACCCAGTACTTC; CDR3aa: CASSSRERDLYKETQYF
j_gene: TRBJ1-6; abundance: -; v_gene: TRBV6-4; d_gene: -; CDR3nt: TGTGCCAGCAGTGACTCGTGGGCAGGGGCTGATTCACCCCTCCACTTT; CDR3aa: CASSDSWAGADSPLHF
j_gene: TRBJ2-1; abundance: -; v_gene: TRBV5-8; d_gene: -; CDR3nt: TGTGCCAGCAGCTTGTCTCAGCGGGTAAACTACAATGAGCAGTTCTTC; CDR3aa: CASSLSQRVNYNEQFF
j_gene: TRBJ1-4; abundance: -; v_gene: TRBV19; d_gene: TRBD1; CDR3nt: TGTGCCAGTAGTTTGGGGACAGCAACTAATGAAAAACTGTTTTTT; CDR3aa: CASSLGTATNEKLFF
j_gene: TRBJ1-5; abundance: -; v_gene: TRBV7-6; d_gene: -; CDR3nt: TGTGCCAGCAGCTTAGCGCCTCGGGGAGTTCAGCCCCAGCATTTT; CDR3aa: CASSLAPRGVQPQHF
j_gene: TRBJ2-3; abundance: -; v_gene: TRBV3-1/TRBV3-2; d_gene: TRBD1; CDR3nt: TGTGCCAGCAGCCAAGATAGGGACAGGGGCACAGATACGCAGTATTTT; CDR3aa: CASSQDRDRGTDTQYF
j_gene: TRBJ2-3; abundance: once; v_gene: TRBV9; d_gene: TRBD2; CDR3nt: TGTGCCAGCAGCTTCTCGGGGGGGGCAGATACGCAGTATTTT; CDR3aa: CASSFSGGADTQYF
j_gene: TRBJ1-1; abundance: few; v_gene: TRBV5-1; d_gene: -; CDR3nt: TGCGCCAGCAGCCCTACTTACCGAGGCCATGAAGCTTTCTTT; CDR3aa: CASSPTYRGHEAFF
j_gene: TRBJ1-2; abundance: -; v_gene: TRBV25-1; d_gene: -; CDR3nt: TGTGCCAGCAGTGTAGGGGTTAGCCACCCCTCTGGCTACACCTTC; CDR3aa: CASSVGVSHPSGYTF
j_gene: TRBJ2-2; abundance: -; v_gene: TRBV12-5; d_gene: -; CDR3nt: TGTGCTAGTGGGACAGACCCCACCGGGGAGCTGTTTTTT; CDR3aa: CASGTDPTGELFF
j_gene: TRBJ1-2; abundance: -; v_gene: TRBV7-9; d_gene: -; CDR3nt: TGTGCCAGCAGCTTAGGGGACTACTATGGCTACACCTTC; CDR3aa: CASSLGDYYGYTF
j_gene: TRBJ1-2; abundance: -; v_gene: TRBV6-6; d_gene: TRBD1; CDR3nt: TGTGCCAGCGCCGCGACAGGGGGCTATGGCTACACCTTC; CDR3aa: CASAATGGYGYTF
j_gene: TRBJ2-3; abundance: -; v_gene: TRBV2; d_gene: -; CDR3nt: TGTGCCAGCCGCCGCGCCCTCAGCACAGATACGCAGTATTTT; CDR3aa: CASRRALSTDTQYF
j_gene: TRBJ2-7; abundance: -; v_gene: TRBV4-1; d_gene: -; CDR3nt: TGCGCCAGCAGCCAATTATTTATTCAGAACCCGTCCTACGAGCAGTACTTC; CDR3aa: CASSQLFIQNPSYEQYF
j_gene: TRBJ2-3; abundance: -; v_gene: TRBV28; d_gene: TRBD2; CDR3nt: TGTGCCAGCAGTTTAACAGCGGGAGTAGCAGATACGCAGTATTTT; CDR3aa: CASSLTAGVADTQYF
j_gene: TRBJ2-4; abundance: -; v_gene: TRBV9; d_gene: TRBD2; CDR3nt: TGTGCCAGCAGCGCCCAACTAGCGGGGGTAGCCAAAAACATTCAGTACTTC; CDR3aa: CASSAQLAGVAKNIQYF
j_gene: TRBJ2-1; abundance: few; v_gene: TRBV4-1; d_gene: -; CDR3nt: TGCGCCAGCAGCCAAGATTTAGCTAGCTCCTACAATGAGCAGTTCTTC; CDR3aa: CASSQDLASSYNEQFF
j_gene: TRBJ2-5; abundance: -; v_gene: TRBV21-1; d_gene: -; CDR3nt: TGTGCCAGCAGCTCTACAGGGGCCAGGGAAGAGACCCAGTACTTC; CDR3aa: CASSSTGAREETQYF
j_gene: TRBJ2-7; abundance: -; v_gene: TRBV5-1; d_gene: -; CDR3nt: TGCGCCAGCAGCTTGGTGGCAGGGCTCCTCTCCTACGAGCAGTACTTC; CDR3aa: CASSLVAGLLSYEQYF
j_gene: TRBJ2-5; abundance: -; v_gene: TRBV7-9; d_gene: TRBD1; CDR3nt: TGTGCCAGCAGCTTAGCTGGACAGGGGTCGGAGACCCAGTACTTC; CDR3aa: CASSLAGQGSETQYF
j_gene: TRBJ2-2; abundance: -; v_gene: TRBV4-3; d_gene: TRBD1; CDR3nt: TGCGCCAGCAGCCAAGAGACAGGGCCTTGGACCGGGGAGCTGTTTTTT; CDR3aa: CASSQETGPWTGELFF
j_gene: TRBJ1-1; abundance: once; v_gene: TRBV19; d_gene: -; CDR3nt: TGTGCCAGTAGTGCCGGGGGGAACACTGAAGCTTTCTTT; CDR3aa: CASSAGGNTEAFF
j_gene: TRBJ2-3; abundance: -; v_gene: TRBV7-2; d_gene: -; CDR3nt: TGTGCCAGCAGCAGAAGAAGCGGGGAGGGGGGAGATACGCAGTATTTT; CDR3aa: CASSRRSGEGGDTQYF
j_gene: TRBJ1-2; abundance: -; v_gene: TRBV3-1/TRBV3-2; d_gene: -; CDR3nt: TGTGCCAGCAGCCACGTCTCGTCGCGGGGGCTCGGCTATGGCTACACCTTC; CDR3aa: CASSHVSSRGLGYGYTF
j_gene: TRBJ2-1; abundance: -; v_gene: TRBV7-9; d_gene: TRBD1; CDR3nt: TGTGCCAGCAGCTCAGGACAGGGGGAGGAAGAGCAGTTCTTC; CDR3aa: CASSSGQGEEEQFF
j_gene: TRBJ1-3; abundance: -; v_gene: TRBV10-1; d_gene: TRBD1; CDR3nt: TGCGCCAGCCTCGGACAGGGACTGCCCGGAAACACCATATATTTT; CDR3aa: CASLGQGLPGNTIYF
j_gene: TRBJ2-3; abundance: -; v_gene: TRBV5-1; d_gene: TRBD1; CDR3nt: TGCGCCAGCAGCTGGGGGACAGGGTACACAGATACGCAGTATTTT; CDR3aa: CASSWGTGYTDTQYF
j_gene: TRBJ1-2; abundance: -; v_gene: TRBV28; d_gene: -; CDR3nt: TGTGCCAGCAGTTTATCGGGCTATGGCTACACCTTC; CDR3aa: CASSLSGYGYTF
j_gene: TRBJ1-6; abundance: -; v_gene: TRBV27; d_gene: -; CDR3nt: TGTGCCAGCAGTTTCCAGGGGAGCTCCTATAATTCACCCCTCCACTTT; CDR3aa: CASSFQGSSYNSPLHF
j_gene: TRBJ2-3; abundance: -; v_gene: TRBV11-2; d_gene: -; CDR3nt: TGTGCCAGCAGCTTATCGGTTGCAGATACGCAGTATTTT; CDR3aa: CASSLSVADTQYF
j_gene: TRBJ1-4; abundance: -; v_gene: TRBV7-2; d_gene: TRBD1; CDR3nt: TGTGCCAGCAGCGCCGGACAGGGGCGTGATGAAAAACTGTTTTTT; CDR3aa: CASSAGQGRDEKLFF
j_gene: TRBJ2-5; abundance: -; v_gene: TRBV9; d_gene: -; CDR3nt: TGTGCCAGCAGCGACGGGACTGCCGAGTGGGAGACCCAGTACTTC; CDR3aa: CASSDGTAEWETQYF
j_gene: TRBJ1-3; abundance: -; v_gene: TRBV27; d_gene: TRBD1; CDR3nt: TGTGCCAGCAGATCCGGGACAGGGGCTGGAAACACCATATATTTT; CDR3aa: CASRSGTGAGNTIYF
j_gene: TRBJ2-7; abundance: -; v_gene: TRBV2; d_gene: TRBD1; CDR3nt: TGTGCCAGCAGTGGACAGGGGGCCGAGCAGTACTTC; CDR3aa: CASSGQGAEQYF
j_gene: TRBJ1-5; abundance: -; v_gene: TRBV6-5; d_gene: -; CDR3nt: TGTGCCAGCGGGAGGGGCAATCAGCCCCAGCATTTT; CDR3aa: CASGRGNQPQHF
j_gene: TRBJ1-5; abundance: -; v_gene: TRBV5-6; d_gene: TRBD1; CDR3nt: TGTGCCAGCAGCTTGACAGGGGGGATCGCGCGGGGCAATCAGCCCCAGCATTTT; CDR3aa: CASSLTGGIARGNQPQHF
j_gene: TRBJ2-4; abundance: -; v_gene: TRBV5-6; d_gene: TRBD1; CDR3nt: TGTGCCAGCAGCAAAGACAGGGGACCAATTCAGTACTTC; CDR3aa: CASSKDRGPIQYF
j_gene: TRBJ1-2; abundance: -; v_gene: TRBV27; d_gene: -; CDR3nt: TGTGCCAGCAAGACAGCTAACTATGGCTACACCTTC; CDR3aa: CASKTANYGYTF
j_gene: TRBJ1-2; abundance: once; v_gene: TRBV7-9; d_gene: -; CDR3nt: TGTGCCAGCAGCCCCCAAGGGGGAGACTATGGCTACACCTTC; CDR3aa: CASSPQGGDYGYTF
j_gene: TRBJ2-1; abundance: -; v_gene: TRBV6-1; d_gene: -; CDR3nt: TGTGCCAGCAGTGAAGCGAGGACTGGAAAAAGGTTGTTCTTC; CDR3aa: CASSEARTGKRLFF
j_gene: TRBJ2-7; abundance: -; v_gene: TRBV11-2; d_gene: -; CDR3nt: TGTGCCAGCAGCTTAGAAAGGGAGTCCTACGAGCAGTACTTC; CDR3aa: CASSLERESYEQYF
j_gene: TRBJ2-3; abundance: once; v_gene: TRBV24-1; d_gene: TRBD2; CDR3nt: TGTGCCACCAGTGACCCTCCCTTAGCGGGAGGGCCCACAGATACGCAGTATTTT; CDR3aa: CATSDPPLAGGPTDTQYF
j_gene: TRBJ1-6; abundance: -; v_gene: TRBV9; d_gene: TRBD1; CDR3nt: TGTGCCAGCAGCGTAGCGACAGGGACGAATTCACCCCTCCACTTT; CDR3aa: CASSVATGTNSPLHF
j_gene: TRBJ1-1; abundance: few; v_gene: TRBV7-9; d_gene: -; CDR3nt: TGTGCCAGCAGCGCCGATACAGTGAACACTGAAGCTTTCTTT; CDR3aa: CASSADTVNTEAFF
j_gene: TRBJ1-5; abundance: once; v_gene: TRBV11-2; d_gene: -; CDR3nt: TGTGCCAGCAGCTTAGAGCAGGGGTATCAGCCCCAGCATTTT; CDR3aa: CASSLEQGYQPQHF
j_gene: TRBJ2-2; abundance: few; v_gene: TRBV6-4; d_gene: -; CDR3nt: TGTGCCAGCAGAGGCCAGGGTTCCGGGGAGCTGTTTTTT; CDR3aa: CASRGQGSGELFF
j_gene: TRBJ1-2; abundance: -; v_gene: TRBV19; d_gene: TRBD1; CDR3nt: TGTGCCAGTAGTCCTCGGGACAGGGGGTTCTATGGCTACACCTTC; CDR3aa: CASSPRDRGFYGYTF
j_gene: TRBJ1-3; abundance: -; v_gene: TRBV7-2; d_gene: -; CDR3nt: TGTGCCAGCCGGGAGAGCTCTGGAAACACCATATATTTT; CDR3aa: CASRESSGNTIYF
j_gene: TRBJ2-3; abundance: once; v_gene: TRBV5-8; d_gene: -; CDR3nt: TGTGCCAGCAGCTTGACAGGCCGCACAGATACGCAGTATTTT; CDR3aa: CASSLTGRTDTQYF